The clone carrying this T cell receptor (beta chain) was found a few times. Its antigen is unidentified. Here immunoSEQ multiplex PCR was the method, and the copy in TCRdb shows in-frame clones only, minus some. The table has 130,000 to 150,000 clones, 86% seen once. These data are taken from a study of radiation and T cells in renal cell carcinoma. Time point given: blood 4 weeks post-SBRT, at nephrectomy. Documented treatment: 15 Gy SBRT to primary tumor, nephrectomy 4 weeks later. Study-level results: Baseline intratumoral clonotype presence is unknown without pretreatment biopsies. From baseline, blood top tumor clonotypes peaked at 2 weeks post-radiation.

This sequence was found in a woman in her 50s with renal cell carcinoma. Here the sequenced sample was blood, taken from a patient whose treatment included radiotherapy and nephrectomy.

The CDR3 DNA reads TGTGCCAGCAGTCCCCCTAGCGGATACAATGAGCAGTTCTTC. Amino acids: CASSPPSGYNEQFF. This chain joins TRBV2 and TRBJ2-1, with 7 bases identical to TRBD2. Germline loops: CDR1 SNHLY, CDR2 FYNNEI. V gave up 5 bases and J gave up 4 bases; unmatched junction bases: 5. The CDR3 covers 14 residues. Full variable domain (outside the CDR3, taken from reference TRBV2 and TRBJ2-1): EPEVTQTPSHQVTQMGQEVILRCVPISNHLYFYWYRQILGQKVEFLVSFYNNEISEKSEIFDDQFSVERPDGSNFTLKIRSTKLEDSAMYFCASSPPSGYNEQFFGPGTRLTVL.